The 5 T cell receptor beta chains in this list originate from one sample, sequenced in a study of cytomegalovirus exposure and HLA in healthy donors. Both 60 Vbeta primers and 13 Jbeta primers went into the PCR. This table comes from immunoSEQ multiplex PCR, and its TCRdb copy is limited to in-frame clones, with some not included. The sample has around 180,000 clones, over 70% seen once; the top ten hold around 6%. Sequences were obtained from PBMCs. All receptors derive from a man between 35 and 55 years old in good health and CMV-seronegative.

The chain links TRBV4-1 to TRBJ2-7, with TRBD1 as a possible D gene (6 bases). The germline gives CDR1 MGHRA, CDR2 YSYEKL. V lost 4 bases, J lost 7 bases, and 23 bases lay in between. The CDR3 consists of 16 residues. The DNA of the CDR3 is TGCGCCAGCAGCCGGATTCTGACAGGCGGATCGAGGGAGCAGTACTTC. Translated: CASSRILTGGSREQYF.

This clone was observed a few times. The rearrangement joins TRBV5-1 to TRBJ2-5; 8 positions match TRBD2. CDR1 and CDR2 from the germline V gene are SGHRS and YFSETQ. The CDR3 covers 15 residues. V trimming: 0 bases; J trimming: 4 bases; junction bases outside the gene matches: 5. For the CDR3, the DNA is TGCGCCAGCAGCTTGGAGGTTCTAGCGGGAGAGACCCAGTACTTC. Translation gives CASSLEVLAGETQYF.

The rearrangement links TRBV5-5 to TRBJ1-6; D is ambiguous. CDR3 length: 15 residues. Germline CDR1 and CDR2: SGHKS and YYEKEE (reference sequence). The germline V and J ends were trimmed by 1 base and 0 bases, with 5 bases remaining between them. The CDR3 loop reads CASSLLSSYNSPLHF. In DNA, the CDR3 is TGTGCCAGCAGCTTGCTTAGCTCCTATAATTCACCCCTCCACTTT.

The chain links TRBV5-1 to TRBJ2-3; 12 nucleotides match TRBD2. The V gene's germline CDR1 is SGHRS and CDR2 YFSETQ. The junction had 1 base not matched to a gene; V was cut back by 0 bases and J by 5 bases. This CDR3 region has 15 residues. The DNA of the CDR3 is TGCGCCAGCAGCTTGGGGACTAGCGGGATAGATACGCAGTATTTT. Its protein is CASSLGTSGIDTQYF.

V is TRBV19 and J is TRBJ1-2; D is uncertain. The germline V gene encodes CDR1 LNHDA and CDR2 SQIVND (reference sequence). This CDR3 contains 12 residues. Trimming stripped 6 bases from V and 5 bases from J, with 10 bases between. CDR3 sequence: CASSLDSYGYTF. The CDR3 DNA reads TGTGCCAGTAGCCTCGACTCTTATGGCTACACCTTC.